A selection of T cell receptor beta chains follows, all from one sample in a study of T cells of healthy individuals. TCRdb re-derived calls from the 5' RACE reads in MiXCR, one entry per CDR3 protein. The sample consists of around 63,000 distinct CDR3 sequences, roughly 15% of them appearing once. Receptors were obtained from a human donor in good health. The CDR3 runs from the conserved cysteine through the conserved F or W. The D gene is left open where the match is weak. Rows may omit the clone size; those that give it use once, few, many or a size class.

clone_size: -; d_call: TRBD1; j_call: TRBJ2-5; v_call: TRBV10-3; cdr3_nt: TGTGCCACACGGACAGGCGAAGAGACCCAGTACTTC; cdr3_aa: CATRTGEETQYF
clone_size: few; d_call: -; j_call: TRBJ2-7; v_call: TRBV28; cdr3_nt: TGTGCCAGCGGCCGCCCCGGGACACCGAACTACGAGCAGTACTTC; cdr3_aa: CASGRPGTPNYEQYF
clone_size: -; d_call: -; j_call: TRBJ1-2; v_call: TRBV30; cdr3_nt: TGTGCCTGGAGTGTATCGGGGCGGTCGGGCTACACCTTC; cdr3_aa: CAWSVSGRSGYTF
clone_size: -; d_call: -; j_call: TRBJ2-3; v_call: TRBV9; cdr3_nt: TGTGCCAGCAGCGTCCAAGGTGGGTTTGGACAGATACGCACAGATACGCAGTATTTT; cdr3_aa: CASSVQGGFGQIRTDTQYF
clone_size: -; d_call: -; j_call: TRBJ1-5; v_call: TRBV20-1; cdr3_nt: TGCAGTGCCTTAAAGGCAGGAGGCAATCAGCCCCAGCATTTT; cdr3_aa: CSALKAGGNQPQHF
clone_size: -; d_call: -; j_call: TRBJ1-1; v_call: TRBV19; cdr3_nt: TGTGCCAGTAGTATAGGGGTGATTGAAGCTTTCTTT; cdr3_aa: CASSIGVIEAFF
clone_size: many; d_call: -; j_call: TRBJ1-1; v_call: TRBV11-1; cdr3_nt: TGTGCCAGCAGCTTGAACATCGGATTGAACACTGAAGCTTTCTTT; cdr3_aa: CASSLNIGLNTEAFF
clone_size: few; d_call: -; j_call: TRBJ1-5; v_call: TRBV5-5; cdr3_nt: TGTGCCAGCAGCCTATACCGTGGGGGTAATCAGCCCCAGCATTTT; cdr3_aa: CASSLYRGGNQPQHF
clone_size: -; d_call: -; j_call: TRBJ1-6; v_call: TRBV6-2/TRBV6-3; cdr3_nt: TGTGCCAGCACCGAGGGGGGGATGGGATCACCCCTCCACTTT; cdr3_aa: CASTEGGMGSPLHF
clone_size: -; d_call: TRBD1; j_call: TRBJ1-1; v_call: TRBV10-3; cdr3_nt: TGTGCCATCAGTGAGCGGACAGGGAACACTGAAGCTTTCTTT; cdr3_aa: CAISERTGNTEAFF
clone_size: -; d_call: TRBD2; j_call: TRBJ2-7; v_call: TRBV27; cdr3_nt: TGTGCCAGCAGCTTAAACCAGGCGGGGGGGCCTCTTTACGAGCAGTACTTC; cdr3_aa: CASSLNQAGGPLYEQYF
clone_size: few; d_call: TRBD1; j_call: TRBJ2-1; v_call: TRBV12-5; cdr3_nt: TGTGCTAGTGGCCGACAGGGCCACAATGAGCAGTTCTTC; cdr3_aa: CASGRQGHNEQFF
clone_size: -; d_call: -; j_call: TRBJ2-7; v_call: TRBV4-3; cdr3_nt: TGCGCCAGCAGCGAAAACCCCAGGGGTTCCCGGACTACCTACGAGCAGTACTTC; cdr3_aa: CASSENPRGSRTTYEQYF
clone_size: -; d_call: TRBD2; j_call: TRBJ2-3; v_call: TRBV2; cdr3_nt: TGTGCCAGCAGTGATCGGCTAGCGGGAGTGTCAGATACGCAGTATTTT; cdr3_aa: CASSDRLAGVSDTQYF
clone_size: many; d_call: -; j_call: TRBJ2-1; v_call: TRBV3-1; cdr3_nt: TGTGCCAGCAGCCTCCGGAGGGGGATCTCCTACAATGAGCAGTTCTTC; cdr3_aa: CASSLRRGISYNEQFF
clone_size: -; d_call: -; j_call: TRBJ1-5; v_call: TRBV18; cdr3_nt: TGTGCCAGCTCACCACGGAGGGGTAGTAGCAATCAGCCCCAGCATTTT; cdr3_aa: CASSPRRGSSNQPQHF
clone_size: many; d_call: -; j_call: TRBJ1-3; v_call: TRBV10-3; cdr3_nt: TGTGCCATCAGTGGAGACCGACAGATACTCTCTGGAAACACCATATATTTT; cdr3_aa: CAISGDRQILSGNTIYF
clone_size: few; d_call: TRBD1; j_call: TRBJ2-3; v_call: TRBV7-3; cdr3_nt: TGTGCCAGCAGCCCGACAGGGGTAATAGATACGCAGTATTTT; cdr3_aa: CASSPTGVIDTQYF
clone_size: once; d_call: -; j_call: TRBJ2-7; v_call: TRBV7-9; cdr3_nt: TGTGCCAGCAGTCTAGGGACGGTCAGCTCCTACGAGCAGTACTTC; cdr3_aa: CASSLGTVSSYEQYF
clone_size: many; d_call: -; j_call: TRBJ2-7; v_call: TRBV27; cdr3_nt: TGTGCCAGCAGTTTTTTAGGGGCCCACGAGCAGTACTTC; cdr3_aa: CASSFLGAHEQYF
clone_size: few; d_call: TRBD1; j_call: TRBJ2-1; v_call: TRBV5-1; cdr3_nt: TGCGCCAGCAGTGTGGGACAGGGTTCCGATGAGCAGTTCTTC; cdr3_aa: CASSVGQGSDEQFF
clone_size: many; d_call: -; j_call: TRBJ1-3; v_call: TRBV5-4; cdr3_nt: TGTGCCAGCAGCTTGGAGGGGATGTATGGAAACACCATATATTTT; cdr3_aa: CASSLEGMYGNTIYF
clone_size: medium-sized; d_call: -; j_call: TRBJ1-1; v_call: TRBV18; cdr3_nt: TGTGCCAGCTCACCGCAGACAGGCTCACTGAACACTGAAGCTTTCTTT; cdr3_aa: CASSPQTGSLNTEAFF
clone_size: medium-sized; d_call: -; j_call: TRBJ1-5; v_call: TRBV6-1; cdr3_nt: TGTGCCAGCAGGCACAGGGGCAATCAGCCCCAGCATTTT; cdr3_aa: CASRHRGNQPQHF
clone_size: -; d_call: TRBD1; j_call: TRBJ1-4; v_call: TRBV28; cdr3_nt: TGTGCCACCCACCGGACAGGGAAGAGTGAAAAACTGTTTTTT; cdr3_aa: CATHRTGKSEKLFF
clone_size: many; d_call: TRBD2; j_call: TRBJ2-7; v_call: TRBV20-1; cdr3_nt: TGCAGTGCTAGAGATAGACTAGCGGAGGACTACGAGCAGTACTTC; cdr3_aa: CSARDRLAEDYEQYF
clone_size: few; d_call: -; j_call: TRBJ2-7; v_call: TRBV3-1; cdr3_nt: TGTGCCAGCAGCCAAGGGATTCTGGGCTCCCCCGGGTACTTC; cdr3_aa: CASSQGILGSPGYF
clone_size: -; d_call: -; j_call: TRBJ1-5; v_call: TRBV11-2; cdr3_nt: TGTGCCAGCAGCTTCCCCGGGACACAGTCGGGGAATCAGCCCCAGCATTTT; cdr3_aa: CASSFPGTQSGNQPQHF
clone_size: -; d_call: TRBD2; j_call: TRBJ2-1; v_call: TRBV4-1; cdr3_nt: TGCGCCAGCAGCCGCAGGACTAGCGGGGGGCCAAGCTCCTACAATGAGCAGTTCTTC; cdr3_aa: CASSRRTSGGPSSYNEQFF
clone_size: -; d_call: -; j_call: TRBJ2-3; v_call: TRBV10-3; cdr3_nt: TGTGCCACTAAAAACATAGTGGGGGAAGCGACGGATACGCAGTATTTT; cdr3_aa: CATKNIVGEATDTQYF
clone_size: many; d_call: TRBD2; j_call: TRBJ2-1; v_call: TRBV12-3/TRBV12-4; cdr3_nt: TGTGCCAGCAGTTCCGGGAGGATCCAGCAGTTCTTC; cdr3_aa: CASSSGRIQQFF
clone_size: many; d_call: -; j_call: TRBJ2-5; v_call: TRBV19; cdr3_nt: TGTGCCAGTAGTATAGTCGAACAGGATTCTAACCAAGAGACCCAGTACTTC; cdr3_aa: CASSIVEQDSNQETQYF
clone_size: few; d_call: TRBD2; j_call: TRBJ2-1; v_call: TRBV6-2/TRBV6-3; cdr3_nt: TGTGCCAGCATTCCTGGACTAGCGGGGGCCAATGAGCAGTTCTTC; cdr3_aa: CASIPGLAGANEQFF
clone_size: many; d_call: -; j_call: TRBJ1-1; v_call: TRBV5-1; cdr3_nt: TGCGCCAGCAGCTTCCGTCGTCTGCAGGCGGGAATGAACACTGAAGCTTTCTTT; cdr3_aa: CASSFRRLQAGMNTEAFF
clone_size: many; d_call: -; j_call: TRBJ1-2; v_call: TRBV2; cdr3_nt: TGTGCCAGCAGTGGCACGTGGGCAGACTATGGCTACACCTTC; cdr3_aa: CASSGTWADYGYTF
clone_size: -; d_call: -; j_call: TRBJ2-7; v_call: TRBV7-2; cdr3_nt: TGTGCCAGCAGCTTAGTTAAGGGTCGGGAGCAGTACTTC; cdr3_aa: CASSLVKGREQYF
clone_size: many; d_call: -; j_call: TRBJ2-7; v_call: TRBV29-1; cdr3_nt: TGCAGCGTTGCGTCGGGCAGATACTCCTACGAGCAGTACTTC; cdr3_aa: CSVASGRYSYEQYF
clone_size: -; d_call: TRBD1; j_call: TRBJ1-2; v_call: TRBV25-1; cdr3_nt: TGTGCCAGCAGTACACCTGGGACAGGGGGAAACTATGGCTACACCTTC; cdr3_aa: CASSTPGTGGNYGYTF
clone_size: many; d_call: -; j_call: TRBJ2-6; v_call: TRBV30; cdr3_nt: TGTGCCTGGACCCGTCGAGGACTGAGCTCTGGGGCCAACGTCCTGACTTTC; cdr3_aa: CAWTRRGLSSGANVLTF
clone_size: -; d_call: -; j_call: TRBJ1-6; v_call: TRBV12-3/TRBV12-4; cdr3_nt: TGTGCCAGCAGTCAATTTGTGGGGAACTCACCCCTCCACTTT; cdr3_aa: CASSQFVGNSPLHF
clone_size: once; d_call: -; j_call: TRBJ2-1; v_call: TRBV7-9; cdr3_nt: TGTGCCAGCAGCCTAATGGGGACCCACAATGAGCAGTTCTTC; cdr3_aa: CASSLMGTHNEQFF
clone_size: many; d_call: TRBD1; j_call: TRBJ2-3; v_call: TRBV7-9; cdr3_nt: TGTGCCAGCAGCTCACCGGGACAGGTCCTTAGCACAGATACGCAGTATTTT; cdr3_aa: CASSSPGQVLSTDTQYF
clone_size: many; d_call: TRBD1; j_call: TRBJ1-2; v_call: TRBV29-1; cdr3_nt: TGCAGCGCTCAAGGCTGGGGACAGGAGGTGGGAACCTTC; cdr3_aa: CSAQGWGQEVGTF
clone_size: few; d_call: TRBD1; j_call: TRBJ2-5; v_call: TRBV7-6; cdr3_nt: TGTGCCAGCAGCTTAGGTCCCGGGACAGAAGAGACCCAGTACTTC; cdr3_aa: CASSLGPGTEETQYF
clone_size: -; d_call: -; j_call: TRBJ2-3; v_call: TRBV5-1; cdr3_nt: TGCGCCAGCAGATCTAGCAATAGGGATACGCAGTATTTT; cdr3_aa: CASRSSNRDTQYF
clone_size: -; d_call: -; j_call: TRBJ2-5; v_call: TRBV28; cdr3_nt: TGTGCCACCAACCCACACCAGGGGCAAGAGACCCAGTACTTC; cdr3_aa: CATNPHQGQETQYF
clone_size: few; d_call: TRBD2; j_call: TRBJ2-1; v_call: TRBV6-6; cdr3_nt: TGTGCCAGCAGTTACACGAGACTAGCTTCCAATGAGCAGTTCTTC; cdr3_aa: CASSYTRLASNEQFF
clone_size: few; d_call: -; j_call: TRBJ2-3; v_call: TRBV4-3; cdr3_nt: TGCGCCAGCAGCCAAGGGGGACATAGCACAGATACGCAGTATTTT; cdr3_aa: CASSQGGHSTDTQYF
clone_size: few; d_call: TRBD1; j_call: TRBJ1-1; v_call: TRBV19; cdr3_nt: TGTGCCAGTAGGGTGGCAGGGGGCAGGAACACTGAAGCTTTCTTT; cdr3_aa: CASRVAGGRNTEAFF
clone_size: few; d_call: -; j_call: TRBJ2-7; v_call: TRBV7-9; cdr3_nt: TGTGCCAGCAGCTTAGCGTTCGGCAGCTACGAGCAGTACTTC; cdr3_aa: CASSLAFGSYEQYF
clone_size: -; d_call: -; j_call: TRBJ2-7; v_call: TRBV7-6; cdr3_nt: TGTGCCAGCAGCCGTAACGAGGCAGCCGAGCAGTACTTC; cdr3_aa: CASSRNEAAEQYF
clone_size: few; d_call: -; j_call: TRBJ2-1; v_call: TRBV25-1; cdr3_nt: TGTGCCAGCAGTGACTCGGTTTACAATGAGCAGTTCTTC; cdr3_aa: CASSDSVYNEQFF
clone_size: many; d_call: -; j_call: TRBJ2-7; v_call: TRBV11-1; cdr3_nt: TGTGCCAGCAGCTTGGGAACCCATTACGAGCAGTACTTC; cdr3_aa: CASSLGTHYEQYF
clone_size: -; d_call: TRBD2; j_call: TRBJ2-3; v_call: TRBV6-1; cdr3_nt: TGTGCCAGCAGTGCCCTCTCGCGGGGGGGCACAGATACGCAGTATTTT; cdr3_aa: CASSALSRGGTDTQYF
clone_size: -; d_call: -; j_call: TRBJ2-3; v_call: TRBV5-6; cdr3_nt: TGTGCCAGCAGCTTGGGGCAGGGCGGCACAGATACGCAGTATTTT; cdr3_aa: CASSLGQGGTDTQYF
clone_size: -; d_call: -; j_call: TRBJ2-2; v_call: TRBV7-6; cdr3_nt: TGTGCCAGCAGCTTAGGGGCGGGGAACACCGGGGGCCTGTTTTTT; cdr3_aa: CASSLGAGNTGGLFF